The T cell receptor (beta chain) under discussion was sequenced for a study of control samples from healthy donors and cancer patients. Method: immunoSEQ multiplex PCR; TCRdb's copy keeps in-frame clones and lacks some. The data contain about 31,000 clones, approximately 94% of them seen just once; the ten biggest clones take up just over 6.5%. The germline V gene has CDR1 MNHEY and CDR2 SVGAGI. The length of the CDR3 is 14 residues. The germline V and J ends were trimmed by 4 bases and 3 bases, with 12 bases remaining between them. The source is a man in his sixties in good health. This chain uses TRBV6-5 with TRBJ1-1; possible D gene TRBD1, 5 bases. Source material: blood. CDR3 region: CASSLTAHDTEAFF. CDR3 bases: TGTGCCAGCAGTTTGACAGCCCACGACACTGAAGCTTTCTTT.